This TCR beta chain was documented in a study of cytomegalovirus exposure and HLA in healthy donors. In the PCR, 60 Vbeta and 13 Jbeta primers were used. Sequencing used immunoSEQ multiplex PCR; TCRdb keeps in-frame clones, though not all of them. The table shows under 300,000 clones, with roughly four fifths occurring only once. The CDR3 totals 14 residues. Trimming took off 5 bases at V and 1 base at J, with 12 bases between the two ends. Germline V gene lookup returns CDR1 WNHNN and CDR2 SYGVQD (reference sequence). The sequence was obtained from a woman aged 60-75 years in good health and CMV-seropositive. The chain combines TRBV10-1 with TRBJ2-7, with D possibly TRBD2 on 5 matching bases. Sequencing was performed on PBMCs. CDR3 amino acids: CASSRLANSYEQYF. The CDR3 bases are TGCGCCAGCAGTCGGCTAGCAAATTCCTACGAGCAGTACTTC.